This record looks at one TCR beta chain sequence and its context. Profiled with immunoSEQ multiplex PCR; TCRdb holds only in-frame clones, not every one. The data contain hundreds of thousands of clones, roughly nine tenths of them seen just once; the ten biggest clones take up 5.5% to 7%. The treatment is: around 19 received Ad26.COV2.S at low or high dose, single or two shots; a few received placebo; per-sample allocation not given. On day 63 after the first injection, vaccine and placebo recipients gave samples. This record belongs to a study of Ad26.COV2.S vaccination and SARS-CoV-2 variants. Study-level information: Ad26.COV2.S, an intramuscular injection, was given once or twice 56 days apart.

Trimming stripped 4 bases from V and 6 bases from J, with 15 bases between. Germline CDR1 is SQVTM and CDR2 is ANQGSEA. The CDR3 contains 13 residues. This sequence was found in a person aged 18 to 59 who received the Ad26.COV2.S COVID-19 vaccine or a placebo. The chain uses TRBV29-1 and TRBJ1-2; no definite D call. The material sequenced was peripheral blood, taken in a trial of Ad26.COV2.S vaccine versus placebo. CDR3 coding DNA: TGCAGCGTTGGAAGGGATGATTTAGATGGCTACACCTTC. This translates into CSVGRDDLDGYTF.